The 13 T cell receptor beta chains given below trace back to one sample, sequenced in a study of cytomegalovirus exposure and HLA in healthy donors. 13 Jbeta primers and 60 Vbeta primers were used for the PCR. Method: immunoSEQ multiplex PCR; TCRdb's copy keeps in-frame clones and lacks some. The sample yields around 97,000 clones, around three quarters seen once. Sequenced material: PBMCs. The source of these receptors is a man aged 45-60 years in good health and CMV-seropositive.

V is TRBV19 and J is TRBJ2-6, with D perhaps TRBD1 (5 bases). The CDR3 contains 18 residues. Per the germline V gene, CDR1 is LNHDA and CDR2 is SQIVND (reference sequence). V lost 3 bases and J 3 bases, leaving 18 bases between the germline ends. In DNA form, the CDR3 reads TGTGCCAGTAGTATCCTCGGCAGGGATTACGGTGGGGCCAACGTCCTGACTTTC. Translation gives CASSILGRDYGGANVLTF.

This clone showed up just once. The chain joins TRBV7-2 to TRBJ2-1, with 10 nucleotides matching TRBD2. This CDR3 region has 15 residues. With 2 bases clipped from V and 4 bases from J, the junction kept 2 bases outside the gene matches. Germline V gives CDR1 SGHTA, CDR2 FQGNSA. CDR3 sequence reads: CASSLRTSGYNEQFF. As DNA, the CDR3 is TGTGCCAGCAGCTTAAGGACTAGCGGTTACAATGAGCAGTTCTTC. The full variable domain, its missing parts supplied by reference TRBV7-2 and TRBJ2-1, is GAGVSQSPSNKVTEKGKDVELRCDPISGHTALYWYRQSLGQGLEFLIYFQGNSAPDKSGLPSDRFSAERTGGSVSTLTIQRTQQEDSAVYLCASSLRTSGYNEQFFGPGTRLTVL.

This chain connects TRBV27 to TRBJ2-7; 9 bases fit TRBD2. V gave up 4 bases and J gave up 2 bases; unmatched junction bases: 12. The CDR3 runs to 17 residues. Germline V gene sequence: CDR1 MNHEY, CDR2 SMNVEV (reference sequence). The CDR3 here is CASSSVPGLALPYEQYF. CDR3 bases: TGTGCCAGCAGTTCCGTACCCGGACTAGCGCTCCCCTACGAGCAGTACTTC.

This sequence joins TRBV30 and TRBJ1-2, with 10 bases matching TRBD1. The CDR3 runs 13 residues. The trim removed 5 bases at V and 5 bases at J, leaving 5 bases unmatched. Germline lookup yields CDR1 GTSNPN and CDR2 SVGIG (reference sequence). Here the CDR3 reads CAWSTGGFYGYTF. The CDR3 nucleotides read TGTGCCTGGTCGACAGGGGGCTTTTATGGCTACACCTTC.

The J gene is TRBJ1-1, the V gene TRBV6-1; 10 nucleotides match TRBD1. With 6 bases clipped from V and 1 base from J, the junction kept 2 bases outside the gene matches. CDR3 length equals 14 residues. From germline, CDR1 is MNHNS and CDR2 SASEGT. The CDR3 DNA follows: TGTGCCAGCAGCTGGACAGGGGGGAACACTGAAGCTTTCTTT. This encodes CASSWTGGNTEAFF.

The rearrangement links TRBV10-3 to TRBJ1-4; perhaps TRBD1 as D (6 bases). Germline V gene lookup returns CDR1 ENHRY and CDR2 SYGVKD. V lost 3 bases to trimming and J lost 5 bases, with 10 bases between them. The CDR3 consists of 14 residues. As DNA, the CDR3 is TGTGCCATCAGTGAAGGGCAGGGGAATGAAAAACTGTTTTTT. The encoded protein is CAISEGQGNEKLFF.

The chain joins TRBV9 to TRBJ2-3; 12 bases are a match to TRBD2. Trimming took 4 bases from V and 3 from J; bases not matched to a gene: 18. CDR3 length: 20 amino acids. Germline CDR1 and CDR2: SGDLS and YYNGEE. The CDR3 here is CASSSQPTVWLAGGTDTQYF. The CDR3 nucleotides read TGTGCCAGCAGCTCCCAGCCGACTGTGTGGCTAGCGGGAGGGACAGATACGCAGTATTTT.

This clone showed up just once. The chain uses TRBV10-3 and TRBJ2-3; D remains unclear. V lost 4 bases to trimming and J lost 0 bases, with 5 bases between them. Germline CDR1 and CDR2: ENHRY and SYGVKD. This CDR3 has 13 residues. The CDR3 loop is CAISGHSTDTQYF. CDR3 in DNA: TGTGCCATCAGTGGGCATAGCACAGATACGCAGTATTTT.

This sequence joins TRBV19 and TRBJ1-4, with D unclear. Germline lookup yields CDR1 LNHDA and CDR2 SQIVND (reference sequence). The CDR3 has 14 amino acids. Trimming cost V 6 bases and J 2 bases, with 10 bases left between them. This chain's CDR3 is CASRHSFTNEKLFF. The CDR3 DNA follows: TGTGCCAGTAGGCACAGCTTTACTAATGAAAAACTGTTTTTT.

The genes are TRBV18 and TRBJ1-5; the D is unclear. The CDR3 has 15 residues. Germline loops: CDR1 KGHSH, CDR2 LQKENI. V lost 2 bases and J 6 bases, leaving 14 bases between the germline ends. CDR3 sequence: CASSPAVGGIQPQHF. In nucleotides, the CDR3 is TGTGCCAGCTCACCAGCCGTTGGAGGAATTCAGCCCCAGCATTTT.

J is TRBJ2-7 and V is TRBV7-2, with TRBD2 identical over 7 bases. The CDR3 has 14 residues. The germline CDR1 and CDR2 sequences are SGHTA and FQGNSA. The J segment lost 0 bases and the V segment lost 6 bases, leaving 5 bases of the junction unmatched. The CDR3 nucleotides are TGTGCCAGCAGTCCCGGGACTAACTCCTACGAGCAGTACTTC. It codes for CASSPGTNSYEQYF.

The rearrangement joins TRBV28 to TRBJ1-2, with 7 nucleotides matching TRBD1. The CDR3 spans 14 residues. Germline trimming cut 6 bases from V and 6 bases from J; bases unmatched to any gene: 10. CDR1 is MDHEN and CDR2 is SYDVKM in the germline V gene. The DNA for the CDR3 is TGTGCCAGCAGCTCCATAGGGACAGTTGATGGCTACACCTTC. Translated, it gives CASSSIGTVDGYTF.

This clone appeared once. The chain uses TRBV7-3 and TRBJ2-2, with 7 bases that match TRBD1. CDR1 and CDR2 from the germline V gene are SGHTA and FQGTGA. V lost 5 bases and J lost 3; bases outside the gene matches: 6. This CDR3 comprises 15 residues. The CDR3, as DNA: TGTGCCAGCAGCCAAAACCAGGGGGACACCGGGGAGCTGTTTTTT. The encoded protein is CASSQNQGDTGELFF.